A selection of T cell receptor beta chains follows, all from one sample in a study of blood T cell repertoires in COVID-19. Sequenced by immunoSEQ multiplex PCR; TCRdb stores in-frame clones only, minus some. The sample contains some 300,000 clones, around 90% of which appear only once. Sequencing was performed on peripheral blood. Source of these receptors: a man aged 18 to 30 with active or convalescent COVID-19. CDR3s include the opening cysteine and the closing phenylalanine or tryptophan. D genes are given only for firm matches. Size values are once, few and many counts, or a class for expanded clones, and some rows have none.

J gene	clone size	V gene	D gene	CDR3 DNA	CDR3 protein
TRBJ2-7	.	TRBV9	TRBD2	TGTGCCAGCAGCGTAGGGCTAGCGGGAAGCTACGAGCAGTACTTC	CASSVGLAGSYEQYF
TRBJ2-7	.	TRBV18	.	TGTGCCAGCTCACCACGGGGCAGAGTCGGTGAGCAGTACTTC	CASSPRGRVGEQYF
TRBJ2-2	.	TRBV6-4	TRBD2	TGTGCCAGCAGTGAGCTAGCGGGAGCTGCCGGGGAGCTGTTTTTT	CASSELAGAAGELFF
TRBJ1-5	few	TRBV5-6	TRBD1	TGTGCCAGCAGCCTGGACAGGGGAAATCAGCCCCAGCATTTT	CASSLDRGNQPQHF
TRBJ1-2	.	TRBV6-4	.	TGTGCCAGCAGTGACTCGAGGGCCCATGGCTACACCTTC	CASSDSRAHGYTF
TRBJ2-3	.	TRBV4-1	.	TGCGCCAGCAGCCAAAGGGAGCGGTTTAGCACAGATACGCAGTATTTT	CASSQRERFSTDTQYF
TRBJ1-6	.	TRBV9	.	TGTGCCAGCAGCTTAGAAGCAAAAGGGGCACCCCTCCACTTT	CASSLEAKGAPLHF
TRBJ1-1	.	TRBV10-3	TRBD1	TGTGCCATCAGTGAAAGAGGAACAGGGGGCACTGAAGCTTTCTTT	CAISERGTGGTEAFF
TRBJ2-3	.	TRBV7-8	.	TGTGCCAGCAGTCCCCGGGTTGCCCAGTATTTT	CASSPRVAQYF
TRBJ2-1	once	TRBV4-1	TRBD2	TGCGCCAGCAGCCACCCCGGGACTAGCGGGAACGATGAGCAGTTCTTC	CASSHPGTSGNDEQFF
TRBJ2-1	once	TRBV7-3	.	TGTGCCAGCAGCTTAACGAGGAGCTCCTACAATGAGCAGTTCTTC	CASSLTRSSYNEQFF
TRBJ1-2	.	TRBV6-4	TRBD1	TGTGCCAGCAGTGACGCGGGACAGGGCGACTATGGCTACACCTTC	CASSDAGQGDYGYTF
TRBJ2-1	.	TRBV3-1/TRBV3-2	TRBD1	TGTGCCAGCAGCCAAGACGGACAGGCGCAGTTCTTC	CASSQDGQAQFF
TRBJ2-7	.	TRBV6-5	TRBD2	TGTGCCAGCAGGGGAGGGGCTCCAGATCTGTACTTC	CASRGGAPDLYF
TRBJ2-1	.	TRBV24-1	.	TGTGCCACCAGTTCCTCCCCCGGACAGCTCTACAATGAGCAGTTCTTC	CATSSSPGQLYNEQFF
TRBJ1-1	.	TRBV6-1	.	TGTGCCAGCAGTGAACGAACAGCCATGAACACTGAAGCTTTCTTT	CASSERTAMNTEAFF
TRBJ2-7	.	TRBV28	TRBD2	TGTGCCAGCAGTTCCCCCATGGCGGGAGGGCCCTACGAGCAGTACTTC	CASSSPMAGGPYEQYF
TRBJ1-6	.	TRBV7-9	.	TGTGCCAGCAGCTTTACAGTGAGGCGACTAAATTCACCCCTCCACTTT	CASSFTVRRLNSPLHF
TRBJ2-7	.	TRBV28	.	TGTGCCAGCAGGGAGGGACCCTACGAGCAGTACTTC	CASREGPYEQYF
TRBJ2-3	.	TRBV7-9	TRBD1	TGTGCCAGCAGCCCCCTACAGGGGGTTTTAACAGATACGCAGTATTTT	CASSPLQGVLTDTQYF
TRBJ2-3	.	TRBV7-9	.	TGTGCCAGCAGCTGGACTATATCCACAGATACGCAGTATTTT	CASSWTISTDTQYF
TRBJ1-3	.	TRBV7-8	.	TGTGCCAGCAGCTTTCTGGGGCAGGCTGGAAACACCATATATTTT	CASSFLGQAGNTIYF
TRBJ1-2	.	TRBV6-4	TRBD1	TGTGCCAGCAGAGGAGGGACAGGCCCTGGCTATGGCTACACCTTC	CASRGGTGPGYGYTF
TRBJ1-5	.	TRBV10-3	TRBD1	TGTGCCATCAGTGGGACAGGGGGGAATCAGCCCCAGCATTTT	CAISGTGGNQPQHF
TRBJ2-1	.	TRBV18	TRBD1	TGTGCCAGCTCACAACAGGGGAGCTCCTACAATGAGCAGTTCTTC	CASSQQGSSYNEQFF
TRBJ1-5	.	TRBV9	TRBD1	TGTGCCAGCGCTTCGGGAGGGGGCCGCAATCAGCCCCAGCATTTT	CASASGGGRNQPQHF
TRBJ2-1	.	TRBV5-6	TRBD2	TGTGCCAGCAGCTTGACTAGCGGGAGGACTGAGCAGTTCTTC	CASSLTSGRTEQFF
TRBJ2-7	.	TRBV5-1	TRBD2	TGCGCCAGCAGCTTGAAGAGTGTGCGGGAGGGGCGGTACGAGCAGTACTTC	CASSLKSVREGRYEQYF
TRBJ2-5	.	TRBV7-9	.	TGTGCCAGCAGCCCCCCTTCTGCTGAGGAGACCCAGTACTTC	CASSPPSAEETQYF
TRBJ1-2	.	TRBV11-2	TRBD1	TGTGCCAGCAGTGTGACAGGGGGGAACTATGGCTACACCTTC	CASSVTGGNYGYTF
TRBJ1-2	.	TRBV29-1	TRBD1	TGCAGCGTTGAAGGACCCGGGACAGGGGGCTTTGGCTACACCTTC	CSVEGPGTGGFGYTF
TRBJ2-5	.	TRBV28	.	TGTGCCAGCAGCACATACAGGTCTAGGCAAGGGACCCAGTACTTC	CASSTYRSRQGTQYF
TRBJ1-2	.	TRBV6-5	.	TGTGCCAGCAGTTACAGTCAGGGGATCTATGGCTACACCTTC	CASSYSQGIYGYTF
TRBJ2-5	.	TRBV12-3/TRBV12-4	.	TGTGCCAGCAGTTTCACAGGGAAGGAGACCCAGTACTTC	CASSFTGKETQYF
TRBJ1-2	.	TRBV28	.	TGTGCCAGCAGTTATCCCGGGGGGGGCTACACCTTC	CASSYPGGGYTF
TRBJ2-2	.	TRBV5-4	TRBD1	TGTGCCAGCAGCTCGACAGGGTTTAACACCGGGGAGCTGTTTTTT	CASSSTGFNTGELFF
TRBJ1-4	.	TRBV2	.	TGTGCCAGCAGGGGGGCGCCAACTAATGAAAAACTGTTTTTT	CASRGAPTNEKLFF
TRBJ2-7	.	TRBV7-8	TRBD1	TGTGCCAGCAGCCATTATGGGACCACAGCCGGGACAGGGGTGTACGAGCAGTACTTC	CASSHYGTTAGTGVYEQYF
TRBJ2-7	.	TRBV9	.	TGTGCCAGCAGCCCAGGTGGCAGGGGCTACGAGCAGTACTTC	CASSPGGRGYEQYF
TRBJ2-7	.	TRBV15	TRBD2	TGTGCCACCAGCAGAGATTGGGGAGGGGAGCAGTACTTC	CATSRDWGGEQYF
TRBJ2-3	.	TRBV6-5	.	TGTGCCAGCAGTTACGGCGGAGGGGCGCAGTATTTT	CASSYGGGAQYF